This TCR beta chain was recovered during a study of blood T cell repertoires in COVID-19. V shed 3 bases and J shed 5 bases, with 16 bases lying between them. The CDR3 sequence is 15 residues long. CDR1 LNHDA and CDR2 SQIVND come from the germline V gene (reference sequence). This clone showed up just a few times. Authors' methods: Estimation of nucleated cell counts relied on the amplification of reference gene primers. Data came from immunoSEQ multiplex PCR; TCRdb stores just in-frame clones and leaves some out. That table furnishes V, J and clone size, whereas the DNA furnished D and trimming. The sample holds over 100,000 clones, about 85% seen once.

Sequenced input: peripheral blood. The chain recombines TRBV19 with TRBJ1-1; perhaps TRBD1 as D (5 bases). The clonotype originates from an elderly man with acute or convalescent COVID-19. CDR3 protein: CASSIDWVGVTEAFF. Written as DNA, the CDR3 is TGTGCCAGTAGTATCGATTGGGTAGGGGTGACTGAAGCTTTCTTT.